The 9 T cell receptor beta chains presented below share a single source sample, sequenced in a study of blood T cell repertoires in COVID-19. TCRdb keeps only in-frame clones here, not all; method: immunoSEQ multiplex PCR. The repertoire has roughly 250,000 clones, approximately 84% of them found once; the top ten carry around 1%. Sequenced: peripheral blood. The receptors come from a middle-aged man with acute or convalescent COVID-19.

V gene TRBV3-1 (or the pseudogene TRBV3-2) combines with J gene TRBJ2-3, with TRBD1 matching 10 bases. CDR3 length: 16 amino acids. CDR1 is LGHDT and CDR2 is YNNKEL in the germline V gene (reference sequence). Germline trimming cut 6 bases from V and 0 bases from J; bases unmatched to any gene: 6. In nucleotides, the CDR3 is TGTGCCAGCAGTCAACGACAGGGGGCAAGCACAGATACGCAGTATTTT. The encoded protein is CASSQRQGASTDTQYF.

This clone was detected only a few times. The rearrangement joins TRBV5-4 to TRBJ1-2, with TRBD1 identical over 7 bases. This CDR3 contains 14 residues. Germline-derived CDR1 and CDR2 are SGHNT and YYREEE (reference sequence). Losses at the gene ends were 0 bases for V and 4 bases for J; bases not matched to a gene: 3. CDR3 region: CASSLGTGSYGYTF. CDR3 sequence (DNA): TGTGCCAGCAGCTTGGGGACAGGATCCTATGGCTACACCTTC.

The sample holds a few counts of this clone. The V gene is TRBV19, the J gene TRBJ1-2; possibly TRBD1 for D (6 bases). The CDR3 extends over 12 amino acids. Germline V gene sequence: CDR1 LNHDA, CDR2 SQIVND (reference sequence). Trimming removed 8 bases from V and 1 base from J, with 8 bases in between. The CDR3 region has the DNA TGTGCCAGTGGACAGAGTAACTATGGCTACACCTTC. Translating gives CASGQSNYGYTF.

This chain joins TRBV6-5 and TRBJ2-3; possible D gene TRBD1, 5 bases. The CDR3 is 14 residues long. Germline values: CDR1 MNHEY, CDR2 SVGAGI. V was cut by 7 bases and J by 0 bases, with 11 bases left in between. The CDR3 is CASKWTLSTDTQYF. CDR3 nucleotide sequence: TGTGCCAGCAAGTGGACACTCAGCACAGATACGCAGTATTTT.

The sample holds one count of this clone. This chain uses TRBV30 with TRBJ1-2; 8 bases match TRBD1. The trim removed 4 bases at V and 10 bases at J, leaving 11 bases unmatched. The CDR3 is 13 residues long. Per the germline V gene, CDR1 is GTSNPN and CDR2 is SVGIG (reference sequence). The CDR3, as DNA: TGTGCCTGGAAGGCCCACGGACAGGGCCTCTACACCTTC. This codes for CAWKAHGQGLYTF.

The V and J genes are TRBV7-8 and TRBJ1-1; TRBD1 matches at 10 bases. This CDR3 is built from 15 residues. Trimming at V came to 5 bases and at J to 4 bases, leaving 7 bases not matched to a gene. Germline assignment: CDR1 SGHVS and CDR2 FQNEAQ. The chain's CDR3 is CASSLGQGGRTEAFF. CDR3 sequence (DNA): TGTGCCAGCAGCCTCGGACAGGGGGGGCGCACTGAAGCTTTCTTT.

In its sample, this clone was seen a few times. This chain links TRBV30 with TRBJ1-1; 7 bases line up with TRBD1. The CDR3 has 13 amino acids. Germline V lookup: CDR1 GTSNPN, CDR2 SVGIG (reference sequence). Unmatched junction bases numbered 9, after V lost 5 bases and J lost 6 bases. CDR3 sequence (DNA): TGTGCCTGGTCCCGACAGGGAGTGGCTGAAGCTTTCTTT. This encodes CAWSRQGVAEAFF. Full variable domain (remainder filled in from reference TRBV30 and TRBJ1-1): SQTIHQWPATLVQPVGSPLSLECTVEGTSNPNLYWYRQAAGRGLQLLFYSVGIGQISSEVPQNLSASRPQDRQFILSSKKLLLSDSGFYLCAWSRQGVAEAFFGQGTRLTVV.

The CDR3 bases are TGTGCCAGTACCCCAACACCGAAGGGGAACTATGGCTACACCTTC. As protein: CASTPTPKGNYGYTF. The rearrangement uses TRBV19 and TRBJ1-2, with D possibly being TRBD1 (5 bases). Germline assignment: CDR1 LNHDA and CDR2 SQIVND (reference sequence). This CDR3 spans 15 amino acids. V lost 7 bases, J lost 2 bases, and 17 bases lay in between.

V is TRBV6-5 and J is TRBJ2-7; D not resolved. Germline V CDR1 and CDR2: MNHEY, SVGAGI. Trimming removed 4 bases from V and 3 bases from J, with 10 bases in between. The CDR3 is 13 residues long. The DNA of the CDR3 is TGTGCCAGCAGTTCCCCCAGTGTCTACGAGCAGTACTTC. It specifies CASSSPSVYEQYF.